This T cell receptor beta chain was sequenced during a study of blood T cell repertoires in COVID-19. About the research overall: Sites across the United States, Italy and Spain contributed samples from acute and convalescent COVID-19. T cells, B-cell-depleted T cells, or PBMCs provided the cDNA or gDNA that served as material.

A note on this clone: The junction does not match germline at one end; this may be a read error.

How the authors handled the data: Reference gene primer amplification gave nucleated cell count estimates. The data were produced by immunoSEQ multiplex PCR, yet TCRdb's version contains in-frame clones alone and is incomplete. D and trimming come from the DNA, and the V and J calls and clone size come from that table. The sample holds about 50,000 clones, 60% to 80% seen once. The CDR3 covers 14 residues. Looked up from germline, CDR1 is SGHRS and CDR2 is YFSETQ. V gene TRBV5-1 combines with J gene TRBJ2-7, with 7 bases identical to TRBD1. Sequencing used peripheral blood. This clonotype was sampled from a man between 65 and 79 years old with active or convalescent COVID-19. The CDR3 spells CASSPGQLSPTVDF. The CDR3 region has the DNA TGCGCCAGCAGCCCGGGACAGCTATCTCCTACGGTCGACTTC.